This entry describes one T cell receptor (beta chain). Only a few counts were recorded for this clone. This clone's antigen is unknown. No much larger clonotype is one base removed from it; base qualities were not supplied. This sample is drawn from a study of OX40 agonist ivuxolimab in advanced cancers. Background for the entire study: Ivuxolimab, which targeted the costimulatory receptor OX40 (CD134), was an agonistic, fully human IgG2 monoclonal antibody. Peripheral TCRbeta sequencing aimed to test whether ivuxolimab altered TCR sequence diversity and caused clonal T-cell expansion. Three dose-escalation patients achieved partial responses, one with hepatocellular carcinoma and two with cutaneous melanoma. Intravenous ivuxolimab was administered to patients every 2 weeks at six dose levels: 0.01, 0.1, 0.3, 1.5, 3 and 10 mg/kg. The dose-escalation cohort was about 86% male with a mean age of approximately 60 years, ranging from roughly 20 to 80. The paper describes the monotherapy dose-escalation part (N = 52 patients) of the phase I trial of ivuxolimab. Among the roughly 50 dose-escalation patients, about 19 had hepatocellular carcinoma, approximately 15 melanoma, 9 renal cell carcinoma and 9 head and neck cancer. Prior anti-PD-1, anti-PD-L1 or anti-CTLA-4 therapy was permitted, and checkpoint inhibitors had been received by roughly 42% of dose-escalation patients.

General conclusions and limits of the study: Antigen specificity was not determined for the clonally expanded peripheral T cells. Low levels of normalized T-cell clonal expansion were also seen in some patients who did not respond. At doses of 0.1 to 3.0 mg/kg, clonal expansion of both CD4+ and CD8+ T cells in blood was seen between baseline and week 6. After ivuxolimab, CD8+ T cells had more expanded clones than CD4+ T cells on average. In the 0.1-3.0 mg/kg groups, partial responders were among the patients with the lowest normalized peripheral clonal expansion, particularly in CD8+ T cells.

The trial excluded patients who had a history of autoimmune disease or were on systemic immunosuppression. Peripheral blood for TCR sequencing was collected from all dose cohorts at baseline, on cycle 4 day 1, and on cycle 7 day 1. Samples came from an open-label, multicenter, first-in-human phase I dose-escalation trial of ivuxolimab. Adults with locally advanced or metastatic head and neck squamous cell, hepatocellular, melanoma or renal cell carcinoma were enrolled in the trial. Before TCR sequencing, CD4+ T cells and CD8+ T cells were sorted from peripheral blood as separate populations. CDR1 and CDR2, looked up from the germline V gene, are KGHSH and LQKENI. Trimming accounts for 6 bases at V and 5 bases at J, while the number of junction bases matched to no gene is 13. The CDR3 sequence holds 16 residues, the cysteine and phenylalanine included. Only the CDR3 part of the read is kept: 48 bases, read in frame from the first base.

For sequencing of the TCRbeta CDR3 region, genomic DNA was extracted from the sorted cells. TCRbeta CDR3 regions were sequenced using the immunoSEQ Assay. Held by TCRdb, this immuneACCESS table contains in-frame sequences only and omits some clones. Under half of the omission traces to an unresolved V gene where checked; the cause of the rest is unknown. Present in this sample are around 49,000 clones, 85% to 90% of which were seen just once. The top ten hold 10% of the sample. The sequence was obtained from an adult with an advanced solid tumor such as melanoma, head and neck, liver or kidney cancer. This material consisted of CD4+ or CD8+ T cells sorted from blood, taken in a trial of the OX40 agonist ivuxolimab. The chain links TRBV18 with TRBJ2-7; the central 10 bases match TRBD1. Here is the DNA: TGTGCCAGCTCCTCCACCGGGACAGGGGTATCACACGAGCAGTACTTC. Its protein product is CASSSTGTGVSHEQYF. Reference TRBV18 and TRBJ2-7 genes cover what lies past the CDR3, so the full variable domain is NAGVMQNPRHLVRRRGQEARLRCSPMKGHSHVYWYRQLPEEGLKFMVYLQKENIIDESGMPKERFSAEFPKEGPSILRIQQVVRGDSAAYFCASSSTGTGVSHEQYFGPGTRLTVT.